The subject of this entry is one TCR beta chain. Antigen specificity is unknown. Time point described: persistent/refractory GD, antithyroid drugs over 5 years with positive TRAb. The TCR library used RNA extracted from PBMCs. Into tubes containing EDTA, about 9 milliliters of peripheral blood were drawn. This sample stems from a study of regulatory T cells in long-lasting Graves disease. Study as a whole: Graves' disease counted as persistent after over 5 years of antithyroid drugs with positive TSH receptor antibodies.

Sequencing libraries for TCR beta were prepared with iRepertoire HTBI primers and Arm-PCR of CDR3 regions. TCRdb re-analysed the multiplex PCR reads in MiXCR, keeping a single row per CDR3 protein. The data show about 660,000 distinct CDR3 sequences, about 30% seen once. The germline gives CDR1 SGHTA, CDR2 FQGNSA. This CDR3 has 17 amino acids. Trimming at V came to 4 bases and at J to 1 base, leaving 12 bases not matched to a gene. Study observations and caveats: Favoring TRBV28, TRBJ1-2 and TRBJ2-5 was a feature seen in persistent disease. Persistent patients shared more public clonotypes (2,741) than newly diagnosed patients (around 1,000).

Source: peripheral blood mononuclear cells (PBMCs), taken when the disease was refractory, from a patient treated with antithyroid drugs. The receptor was derived from a female donor with Graves disease. The V call is TRBV7-2, the J call TRBJ1-1; 7 nucleotides match TRBD1. As DNA, the CDR3 is TGTGCCAGCAGCTCACCCTTCGGACAGGCGTCGAACACTGAAGCTTTCTTT. It yields the protein CASSSPFGQASNTEAFF.